One and the same sample provided the 22 T cell receptor beta chains below, sequenced in a study of PD-1 blockade in classical Hodgkin lymphoma. Each patient's relapse followed autologous stem cell transplantation, and brentuximab vedotin exposure varied. Assay: immunoSEQ multiplex PCR; the TCRdb copy retains only in-frame clones and omits some. Among 43,000 or so clones listed, approximately 70% were seen once. The starting material was peripheral blood mononuclear cells (PBMCs), obtained at baseline. These receptor sequences come from a human donor with classical Hodgkin lymphoma.

The chain has TRBV19 and TRBJ1-1; unclear D gene. With 3 bases removed from V and 1 base from J, the gap between germline ends came to 6 bases. This CDR3 is built from 13 residues. Germline V lookup: CDR1 LNHDA, CDR2 SQIVND (reference sequence). The DNA of the CDR3 is TGTGCCAGTAGTATTTGGGGGAACACTGAAGCTTTCTTT. Amino acids: CASSIWGNTEAFF.

CDR3 in amino acids: CASSEGIQTAEQYF. DNA for the CDR3: TGTGCCAGCAGTGAAGGTATTCAGACCGCCGAGCAGTACTTC. The chain has TRBV25-1 and TRBJ2-7; D is undetermined. With 2 bases removed from V and 6 bases from J, the gap between germline ends came to 14 bases. The germline V gene encodes CDR1 MGHDK and CDR2 SYGVNS. The CDR3 is 14 residues long.

This clone came up once. The chain links TRBV11-1 to TRBJ2-7; D may be TRBD1 (6 bases). The CDR3 consists of 14 residues. The germline V gene has CDR1 SGHAT and CDR2 FQDESV (reference sequence). V was trimmed by 1 base and J by 0 bases, leaving 7 bases between them. The CDR3 loop is CASSLEQGSYEQYF. CDR3 nucleotides: TGTGCCAGCAGCTTAGAACAGGGCTCCTACGAGCAGTACTTC.

This clone has only a few counts. The V and J genes are TRBV27 and TRBJ1-2, with TRBD1 matching over 7 bases. The CDR3 is 17 amino acids. Germline V gives CDR1 MNHEY, CDR2 SMNVEV (reference sequence). The V and J ends lost 4 bases and 8 bases, in that order; junction bases with no gene match: 19. CDR3 protein: CASSSLTSTRGRGGYTF. Written as DNA, the CDR3 is TGTGCCAGCAGTTCCCTCACTTCCACCAGGGGGAGAGGGGGCTACACCTTC.

The chain links TRBV5-5 to TRBJ1-2, with unresolved D. The CDR3 length is 13 residues. The V end was cut by 0 bases, the J end by 6 bases, with 9 bases between. Germline loops: CDR1 SGHKS, CDR2 YYEKEE (reference sequence). The DNA of the CDR3 is TGTGCCAGCAGCTTGGTCGGGTTGGATGGCTACACCTTC. It specifies CASSLVGLDGYTF.

The chain has TRBV28 and TRBJ1-5, with D perhaps matching TRBD1 (5 bases). V lost 2 bases and J 7 bases, leaving 12 bases between the germline ends. Germline loops: CDR1 MDHEN, CDR2 SYDVKM. The CDR3 consists of 14 residues. This chain's CDR3 is CASSLTGDGQPQHF. The CDR3 DNA sequence: TGTGCCAGCAGTTTAACGGGGGATGGGCAGCCCCAGCATTTT. The full variable domain, rest sourced from reference TRBV28 and TRBJ1-5, is DVKVTQSSRYLVKRTGEKVFLECVQDMDHENMFWYRQDPGLGLRLIYFSYDVKMKEKGDIPEGYSVSREKKERFSLILESASTNQTSMYLCASSLTGDGQPQHFGDGTRLSIL.

The V call is TRBV27, the J call TRBJ2-1; 7 bases fit TRBD2. Germline V gives CDR1 MNHEY, CDR2 SMNVEV (reference sequence). J gave up 8 bases and V 5 bases, and 12 bases lay outside the gene matches. The CDR3 covers 15 residues. The CDR3 loop is CASSPPGLSYDEQFF. The CDR3 region has the DNA TGTGCCAGCAGTCCCCCGGGACTATCATACGATGAGCAGTTCTTC.

V is TRBV6-5 and J is TRBJ1-2, with D uncertain. The CDR3 length is 13 residues. V was shortened by 6 bases and J by 5 bases, with 13 bases between the two germline ends. CDR1 and CDR2 (germline): MNHEY, SVGAGI. CDR3 bases: TGTGCCAGCAGCCCCGAGGGCTGGTATGGCTACACCTTC. Its protein product is CASSPEGWYGYTF.

V usage is TRBV28 and J usage is TRBJ1-2; D possibly corresponds to TRBD1 (6 bases). Germline V CDR1 and CDR2: MDHEN, SYDVKM. The CDR3 consists of 13 residues. V lost 7 bases, J lost 7 bases, and 16 bases lay in between. The DNA for the CDR3 is TGTGCCAGCATAGGGGGAGGGTTTGGTGGCTACACCTTC. This gives the protein CASIGGGFGGYTF.

The J gene is TRBJ2-1, the V gene TRBV6-5; TRBD1 matches at 9 bases. Germline V gene lookup returns CDR1 MNHEY and CDR2 SVGAGI. This CDR3 has 12 residues. Losses at the gene ends were 4 bases for V and 15 bases for J; bases not matched to a gene: 7. DNA of the CDR3: TGTGCCAGCAGTTTAATACAGGGGGCAACGTTCTTC. It yields the protein CASSLIQGATFF.

The genes are TRBV6-1 and TRBJ1-3, with D tentatively TRBD1 (6 bases). CDR1 is MNHNS, CDR2 SASEGT, per germline. Deletions cut 3 bases from V and 0 bases from J, with 12 bases between. This CDR3 comprises 16 residues. This chain's CDR3 is CASSDPNRVSGNTIYF. The CDR3 DNA sequence: TGTGCCAGCAGTGATCCCAACAGGGTCTCTGGAAACACCATATATTTT.

The genes are TRBV5-4 and TRBJ2-7; 15 nucleotides agree with TRBD2. The trim removed 6 bases at V and 6 bases at J, leaving 10 bases unmatched. CDR1 is SGHNT and CDR2 is YYREEE in the germline V gene (reference sequence). The CDR3 has 16 residues. The CDR3 here is CASTLGLAGGLGEQYF. The DNA of the CDR3 is TGTGCCAGCACCCTCGGACTAGCGGGAGGGTTGGGCGAGCAGTACTTC.

V gene TRBV6-1 combines with J gene TRBJ1-4; perhaps TRBD1 as D (5 bases). The CDR3 spans 15 residues. The germline V gene has CDR1 MNHNS and CDR2 SASEGT. Trimming shortened V by 8 bases and J by 4 bases, and 17 bases separated the two germline ends. The CDR3 loop is CASRPSGGGNEKLFF. In nucleotides, the CDR3 is TGTGCCAGCCGCCCTTCTGGGGGGGGTAATGAAAAACTGTTTTTT.

V and J are TRBV7-8 and TRBJ1-2; D call uncertain. This CDR3 contains 13 residues. V lost 4 bases and J 2 bases, leaving 8 bases between the germline ends. Germline V gives CDR1 SGHVS, CDR2 FQNEAQ. CDR3 nucleotides: TGTGCCAGCAGCTCCACGGGGAACTATGGCTACACCTTC. It codes for CASSSTGNYGYTF.

The rearrangement links TRBV7-8 to TRBJ2-3, with unresolved D. The CDR3 length is 16 residues. Germline V CDR1 and CDR2: SGHVS, FQNEAQ. Trimming pared 1 base from V and 0 bases from J, leaving 11 bases between. The CDR3 sequence is CASSLVEWRSTDTQYF. For the CDR3, the DNA is TGTGCCAGCAGCTTAGTGGAATGGCGTAGCACAGATACGCAGTATTTT.

This chain uses TRBV14 with TRBJ1-2; D perhaps matches TRBD1 (5 bases). V lost 0 bases and J lost 3, with 14 bases in between. This CDR3 contains 16 residues. Looked up from germline, CDR1 is SGHDN and CDR2 is FVKESK. The chain's CDR3 is CASSQDQGWGYYGYTF. In nucleotides, the CDR3 is TGTGCCAGCAGCCAAGACCAGGGATGGGGTTACTATGGCTACACCTTC.

The chain employs TRBV7-9 and TRBJ1-2; D call uncertain. Germline assignment: CDR1 SEHNR and CDR2 FQNEAQ (reference sequence). V lost 10 bases and J lost 1, with 13 bases in between. This CDR3 contains 13 residues. The CDR3 DNA sequence: TGTGCCACCGGTGAGGAATATAACTATGGCTACACCTTC. Protein: CATGEEYNYGYTF.

This chain joins TRBV19 and TRBJ1-1, with D possibly TRBD1 on 5 matching bases. In germline, CDR1 is LNHDA, CDR2 SQIVND (reference sequence). The length of the CDR3 is 11 residues. V was clipped by 7 bases and J by 5 bases, with 8 bases between them. The CDR3 spells CASIWGTEAFF. DNA of the CDR3: TGTGCCAGTATCTGGGGGACTGAAGCTTTCTTT.

This clone was counted only a few times. The gene calls are TRBV2 and TRBJ1-6; 7 bases fit TRBD1. Trimming at V came to 5 bases and at J to 10 bases, leaving 8 bases not matched to a gene. The germline V gene encodes CDR1 SNHLY and CDR2 FYNNEI. The length of the CDR3 is 14 residues. The DNA of the CDR3 is TGTGCCAGCAGTAGACAGGGAGGCCGCTCACCCCTCCACTTT. Protein product: CASSRQGGRSPLHF.

The chain couples TRBV19 to TRBJ2-5, with 10 bases identical to TRBD2. V shed 4 bases and J 5 bases; nucleotides not matched to a gene: 7. Per germline, CDR1 LNHDA and CDR2 SQIVND (reference sequence). The CDR3 sequence is 15 residues long. The CDR3 coding sequence is TGTGCCAGTAGTAAGGGTAGCGGGAGGTCGGAGACCCAGTACTTC. Translation: CASSKGSGRSETQYF.

A word on this clone: The junction does not match germline at one end; this may be a read error. This chain connects TRBV30 to TRBJ2-2; a possible D gene is TRBD1 (6 bases). CDR3 length: 14 residues. Germline CDR1 is GTSNPN and CDR2 is SVGIG (reference sequence). The CDR3 here is CAWSVPGVHRGAVF. The CDR3 DNA reads TGTGCCTGGAGTGTGCCAGGGGTGCACCGGGGAGCTGTTTTT.

The V gene is TRBV5-1, the J gene TRBJ2-7, with D tentatively TRBD1 (5 bases). CDR3 length: 16 residues. The germline V gene encodes CDR1 SGHRS and CDR2 YFSETQ. Trimming took off 1 base at V and 0 bases at J, with 14 bases between the two ends. The CDR3 nucleotides are TGCGCCAGCAGCTTGAGGGGTCCGACGGACTCCTACGAGCAGTACTTC. Encoded protein: CASSLRGPTDSYEQYF.